This record looks at one TCR beta chain sequence and its context. Its antigen is not identified. This CDR3 region has 16 residues. Trimming removed 5 bases from V and 7 bases from J; junction bases left unmatched: 11. From germline, CDR1 is SGHTA and CDR2 FQGNSA. Peripheral blood was collected from the related graft donor on the marrow donation day. Only in-frame clones appear in the TCRdb table, and some are missing; sequencing was by immunoSEQ multiplex PCR. The sample lists under 75,000 clones, just under 95% occurring once. The sample originates from a study of T cells after posttransplantation cyclophosphamide. Findings and limits, study-wide: TRB overlap between skin or GI tissue T cells and blood was limited.

The chain combines TRBV7-2 with TRBJ1-6, with 7 bases lining up with TRBD1. The sequence came from a woman aged 25 to 39 in good health and a related stem cell transplant donor. Material: PBMCs. CDR3 protein: CASSPLRAGGNSPLHF. In nucleotides, the CDR3 is TGTGCCAGCAGCCCCCTGAGGGCAGGGGGGAATTCACCCCTCCACTTT.